The T cell receptor beta chain described here comes from a study of T cell repertoires in cytomegalovirus infection. Whole-study context: Both a matching HLA type and CMV infection were indicated by public TCR beta signatures.

V lost 5 bases and J lost 3, with 21 bases in between. Per the germline V gene, CDR1 is SGHTA and CDR2 is FQGNSA. This CDR3 has 17 amino acids. Overall study findings and caveats: CMV-specific HLA-C-restricted TCR beta clonotypes dominated the ex vivo response.

From the reads, TCRdb called clonotypes with MiXCR, one entry per CDR3 protein. The table records roughly 630,000 distinct CDR3 sequences, 20% to 25% of them present only once. This clonotype was counted many times. Its antigen is unknown. The sequencing sample was made of CD8+ T cells from PBMCs. The origin of this receptor is a human donor in good health (CMV status not recorded). Some clones in this sample may be carry-over from other donors' samples. V usage is TRBV7-2 and J usage is TRBJ2-3; the D gene is possibly TRBD2 (7 bases). The CDR3 DNA reads as TGTGCCAGCAGCCCTGGGGCGGGGGCTATGATGACAGATACGCAGTATTTT. It is translated as CASSPGAGAMMTDTQYF. The variable domain in full, with the rest retrieved from reference TRBV7-2 and TRBJ2-3, is GAGVSQSPSNKVTEKGKDVELRCDPISGHTALYWYRQSLGQGLEFLIYFQGNSAPDKSGLPSDRFSAERTGGSVSTLTIQRTQQEDSAVYLCASSPGAGAMMTDTQYFGPGTRLTVL.